A selection of T cell receptor beta chains follows, all from one sample in a study of vaccination effects on CD4 cells after COVID-19. This table comes from immunoSEQ multiplex PCR, and its TCRdb copy is limited to in-frame clones, with some not included. The data contain around 81,000 clones, roughly 80% of them singletons. Their cognate antigens are unknown. Specimen: CD4+ T cells from PBMCs cultured with HCoV-OC43 spike peptides, collected after COVID-19 vaccination. These TCRs come from a human donor who received a COVID-19 vaccine. Each CDR3 is given with its conserved first and last residue. The size field is filled for only some rows; it gives once, few, many or a size class.

V gene: TRBV2
clone size: NA
J gene: TRBJ1-2
CDR3 length: 18
CDR3 protein: CASSEGQGFLLLPDGYTF

V gene: TRBV2
clone size: NA
J gene: TRBJ1-2
CDR3 length: 12
CDR3 protein: CASSVTAYGYTF

V gene: TRBV9
clone size: NA
J gene: TRBJ2-2
CDR3 length: 14
CDR3 protein: CASSAPVNTGELFF

V gene: TRBV5-1
clone size: NA
J gene: TRBJ1-4
CDR3 length: 19
CDR3 protein: CASSLMCRQRGLNNEKLFF

V gene: TRBV24-1
clone size: NA
J gene: TRBJ2-3
CDR3 length: 14
CDR3 protein: CATSVAGDGGTQYF

V gene: TRBV7-3
clone size: NA
J gene: TRBJ2-2
CDR3 length: 18
CDR3 protein: CASSLKGQTHVFTGELFF

V gene: TRBV3-1/TRBV3-2
clone size: NA
J gene: TRBJ2-1
CDR3 length: 13
CDR3 protein: CASRQGRWNEQFF

V gene: TRBV6-2/TRBV6-3
clone size: NA
J gene: TRBJ1-1
CDR3 length: 16
CDR3 protein: CASSYGGGPPRTEAFF

V gene: TRBV29-1
clone size: NA
J gene: TRBJ1-4
CDR3 length: 13
CDR3 protein: CSVPGTADEKLFF

V gene: TRBV27
clone size: NA
J gene: TRBJ1-2
CDR3 length: 15
CDR3 protein: CASSFRTPGNYGYTF

V gene: TRBV5-8
clone size: NA
J gene: TRBJ2-5
CDR3 length: 17
CDR3 protein: CASPEGPGTRIPETQYF

V gene: TRBV2
clone size: NA
J gene: TRBJ1-2
CDR3 length: 13
CDR3 protein: CASSLRDVYGYTF

V gene: TRBV3-1/TRBV3-2
clone size: NA
J gene: TRBJ1-2
CDR3 length: 17
CDR3 protein: CASSQCPRGQGICGYTF

V gene: TRBV5-1
clone size: NA
J gene: TRBJ2-1
CDR3 length: 15
CDR3 protein: CASSPDRSKVNEQFF

V gene: TRBV6-5
clone size: NA
J gene: TRBJ2-5
CDR3 length: 14
CDR3 protein: CASSQLQNKRTQYF

V gene: TRBV7-2
clone size: few
J gene: TRBJ1-1
CDR3 length: 14
CDR3 protein: CASSPAGGWGEAFF

V gene: TRBV4-3
clone size: once
J gene: TRBJ2-3
CDR3 length: 16
CDR3 protein: CASSTGLAGTTDTQYF

V gene: TRBV5-4
clone size: few
J gene: TRBJ1-5
CDR3 length: 13
CDR3 protein: CASSKDSYQPQHF

V gene: TRBV29-1
clone size: NA
J gene: TRBJ2-1
CDR3 length: 14
CDR3 protein: CSVEVAGLRGEQFF

V gene: TRBV3-1/TRBV3-2
clone size: NA
J gene: TRBJ2-2
CDR3 length: 17
CDR3 protein: CASSQDRGGAVYGELFF

V gene: TRBV10-2
clone size: NA
J gene: TRBJ1-5
CDR3 length: 13
CDR3 protein: CASRRDRNQPQHF

V gene: TRBV5-1
clone size: once
J gene: TRBJ2-6
CDR3 length: 17
CDR3 protein: CASSRGTDNSGANVLTF